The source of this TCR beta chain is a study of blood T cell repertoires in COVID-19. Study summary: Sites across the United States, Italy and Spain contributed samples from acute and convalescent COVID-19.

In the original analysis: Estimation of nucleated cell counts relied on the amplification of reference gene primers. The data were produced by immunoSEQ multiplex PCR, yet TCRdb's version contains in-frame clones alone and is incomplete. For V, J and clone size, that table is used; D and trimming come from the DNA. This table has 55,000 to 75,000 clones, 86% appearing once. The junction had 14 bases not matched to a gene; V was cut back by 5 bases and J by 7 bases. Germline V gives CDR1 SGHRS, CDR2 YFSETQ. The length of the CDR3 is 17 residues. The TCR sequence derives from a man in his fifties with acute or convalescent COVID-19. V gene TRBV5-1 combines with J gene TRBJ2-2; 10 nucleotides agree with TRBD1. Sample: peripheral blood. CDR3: CASRKTGTGAFGGELFF. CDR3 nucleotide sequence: TGCGCCAGCAGGAAGACCGGGACAGGGGCTTTCGGCGGGGAGCTGTTTTTT.